These 31 T cell receptor beta chains share one sample of origin, sequenced in a study of technical replicates of blood from a handful of donors. The repertoire was sequenced with immunoSEQ multiplex PCR; TCRdb's copy has only in-frame clones and lacks some. The repertoire holds 55,000 to 60,000 clones, just over 90% seen once, with around 4.4% in the top ten. Sequencing was performed on PBMCs. These receptors were obtained from a human donor in good health. Some clones in this sample may be carry-over from other donors' samples.

V is TRBV6-5 and J is TRBJ2-5; 9 nucleotides match TRBD2. The CDR3 is 13 amino acids. Germline loops: CDR1 MNHEY, CDR2 SVGAGI. V lost 6 bases to trimming and J lost 5 bases; unmatched junction nucleotides: 4. The CDR3 sequence: CASRRGGMETQYF. For the CDR3, the DNA is TGTGCCAGCAGGCGGGGGGGGATGGAGACCCAGTACTTC.

The V call is TRBV4-2, the J call TRBJ1-5; TRBD1 is a possible D gene (6 bases). Germline-derived CDR1 and CDR2 are LGHNA and YNFKEQ. CDR3 length: 19 residues. Trimming removed 0 bases from V and 1 base from J, with 19 bases in between. CDR3 DNA sequence: TGTGCCAGCAGCCAAGATACAGGGACCCGATATATGAGCAATCAGCCCCAGCATTTT. It encodes CASSQDTGTRYMSNQPQHF.

The chain has TRBV21-1 and TRBJ2-1; TRBD2 is taken as the D call from the table, unchecked against the DNA. TRBV21-1 is a listed pseudogene. The CDR3 has 11 amino acids. The CDR3 DNA follows: TGTGCCAGCATAGGAGGGAATGAGCAGTTCTTC. Translating it yields CASIGGNEQFF.

The rearrangement joins TRBV10-3 to TRBJ1-1, with D possibly TRBD1 on 5 matching bases. There are 15 residues in the CDR3. Trimming cost V 7 bases and J 0 bases, with 15 bases left between them. Per the germline V gene, CDR1 is ENHRY and CDR2 is SYGVKD. The chain's CDR3 is CAITASRQMNTEAFF. For the CDR3, the DNA is TGTGCCATCACCGCCTCCCGACAGATGAACACTGAAGCTTTCTTT.

As concerns this clone: An end of the junction differs from the germline gene, which may be a read error. This chain links TRBV7-2 with TRBJ1-2; D is perhaps TRBD1 (6 bases). The germline V gene encodes CDR1 SGHTA and CDR2 FQGNSA. The CDR3 length is 17 residues. The CDR3 spells CASRRRIAAGANDGYTF. CDR3 in DNA: TGTGCCAGCAGAAGACGAATTGCGGCAGGGGCTAACGATGGCTACACCTTC.

The chain recombines TRBV7-2 with TRBJ2-2, with 11 positions matching TRBD2. The V segment lost 5 bases and the J segment 5 bases; nucleotides outside the gene matches: 7. Germline CDR1 is SGHTA and CDR2 is FQGNSA. The CDR3 loop spans 16 amino acids. This chain's CDR3 is CASSRSIAGGTGELFF. The CDR3 DNA reads as TGTGCCAGCAGCCGATCCATAGCGGGAGGGACCGGGGAGCTGTTTTTT.

This chain connects TRBV5-5 to TRBJ1-2, with D tentatively TRBD1 (5 bases). The germline V and J ends were trimmed by 1 base and 4 bases, with 17 bases remaining between them. Germline V gene sequence: CDR1 SGHKS, CDR2 YYEKEE (reference sequence). The CDR3 covers 16 residues. The CDR3 DNA sequence: TGTGCCAGCAGCTTGTCCCTTTTACTCGGGGGCTATGGCTACACCTTC. Translated, it gives CASSLSLLLGGYGYTF.

This chain links TRBV7-3 with TRBJ2-5, with D perhaps TRBD2 (7 bases). V dropped 4 bases and J dropped 2 bases, with 11 bases sitting between them. CDR1 and CDR2 (germline): SGHTA, FQGTGA. This CDR3 comprises 14 residues. CDR3 DNA sequence: TGTGCCAGCAGCTGGGGGGGCACTCAAGAGACCCAGTACTTC. Protein: CASSWGGTQETQYF.

The chain uses TRBV7-8 and TRBJ2-1; D unclear. The ends were cut back, 2 bases at V and 6 bases at J, with 8 bases in the middle. The CDR3 length is 13 residues. The V gene's germline CDR1 is SGHVS and CDR2 FQNEAQ. CDR3 DNA: TGTGCCAGCAGCTTACCGTTATCCAATGAGCAGTTCTTC. Its translation is CASSLPLSNEQFF.

This clone was observed once. This sequence joins TRBV6-1 and TRBJ1-2; D uncertain. Germline loops: CDR1 MNHNS, CDR2 SASEGT. The CDR3 totals 13 residues. Trimming stripped 4 bases from V and 4 bases from J, with 10 bases between. The CDR3 protein is CASSGNSGYGYTF. The CDR3 region has the DNA TGTGCCAGCAGTGGTAACAGTGGCTATGGCTACACCTTC.

This clone was seen a single time. The genes are TRBV5-4 and TRBJ2-5; D uncertain. The CDR3 runs 14 residues. Trimming left V 0 bases short and J 3 bases short, with 9 bases between. The germline V gene has CDR1 SGHNT and CDR2 YYREEE (reference sequence). The CDR3 bases are TGTGCCAGCAGCTTGGACTATCGGGAAGAGACCCAGTACTTC. Amino acids: CASSLDYREETQYF.

The V call is TRBV5-1, the J call TRBJ2-5; D may be TRBD2 (5 bases). The V end lost 0 bases, the J end lost 5 bases, and 11 bases lay between the germline ends. The CDR3 length is 14 residues. Per germline, CDR1 SGHRS and CDR2 YFSETQ. CDR3 sequence reads: CASSLGGARETQYF. The CDR3 bases are TGCGCCAGCAGCTTGGGGGGAGCCAGGGAGACCCAGTACTTC. Supplemented by reference TRBV5-1 and TRBJ2-5, the full variable domain reads KAGVTQTPRYLIKTRGQQVTLSCSPISGHRSVSWYQQTPGQGLQFLFEYFSETQRNKGNFPGRFSGRQFSNSRSEMNVSTLELGDSALYLCASSLGGARETQYFGPGTRLLVL.

This chain connects TRBV30 to TRBJ2-7, with D maybe TRBD1 (5 bases). The germline CDR1 and CDR2 sequences are GTSNPN and SVGIG (reference sequence). V shed 2 bases and J shed 1 base, with 6 bases lying between them. This CDR3 region has 12 residues. The CDR3 DNA reads TGTGCCTGGAGTAGGGGATCCTACGAGCAGTACTTC. Protein product: CAWSRGSYEQYF.

The table lists this clone with a few counts. The J gene is TRBJ2-1, the V gene TRBV6-1; D gene unclear. CDR3 length: 13 amino acids. Per germline, CDR1 MNHNS and CDR2 SASEGT. Trimming cost V 4 bases and J 6 bases, with 10 bases left between them. CDR3 region: CASSGSSTNEQFF. The DNA of the CDR3 is TGTGCCAGCAGTGGATCCAGTACCAATGAGCAGTTCTTC.

The J gene is TRBJ1-6, the V gene TRBV9; D may be TRBD1 (6 bases). With 3 bases removed from V and 7 bases from J, the gap between germline ends came to 14 bases. CDR1 and CDR2 (germline): SGDLS, YYNGEE. The CDR3 is 15 residues long. The DNA of the CDR3 is TGTGCCAGCAGCGGAATGACAGGCCGGAATTCACCCCTCCACTTT. Translation: CASSGMTGRNSPLHF.

This chain links TRBV6-5 with TRBJ2-4; unclear D gene. The CDR3 consists of 13 residues. The V and J ends lost 8 bases and 0 bases respectively, with 8 bases between them. Germline lookup yields CDR1 MNHEY and CDR2 SVGAGI. The CDR3, as DNA: TGTGCCAGCCCCCTACTAGCCAAAAACATTCAGTACTTC. Its translation is CASPLLAKNIQYF.

In its sample, this clone was seen once. This chain links TRBV6-5 with TRBJ1-5; D may be TRBD1 (5 bases). Germline values: CDR1 MNHEY, CDR2 SVGAGI. The CDR3 extends over 14 amino acids. V lost 5 bases to trimming and J lost 7 bases, with 15 bases between them. Written as DNA, the CDR3 is TGTGCCAGCAGTCCCCGGTGGAGGGGCCAGCCCCAGCATTTT. It translates to CASSPRWRGQPQHF.

This clone has a single count. V is TRBV7-6 and J is TRBJ2-3, with 9 bases matching TRBD2. The V segment lost 1 base and the J segment 0 bases; nucleotides outside the gene matches: 2. The germline V gene encodes CDR1 SGHVS and CDR2 FNYEAQ. The CDR3 is made up of 16 amino acids. The CDR3 bases are TGTGCCAGCAGCTTAGGCGGGGGGGCTAGCACAGATACGCAGTATTTT. Its translation is CASSLGGGASTDTQYF.

In this sample, this clone turned up a few times. The V and J genes are TRBV27 and TRBJ1-6, with 7 bases identical to TRBD1. V was pared by 10 bases and J by 2 bases, with 5 bases of the junction left unmatched. This CDR3 is 14 amino acids long. The germline CDR1 and CDR2 sequences are MNHEY and SMNVEV (reference sequence). The CDR3 protein is CATRQGPYNSPLHF. The CDR3 region has the DNA TGTGCCACCCGACAGGGCCCCTATAATTCACCCCTCCACTTT.

The rearrangement joins TRBV23-1 to TRBJ2-5; TRBD2 might be the D (5 bases). TRBV23-1 is flagged as an ORF with uncertain function. V lost 0 bases to trimming and J lost 5 bases, with 10 bases between them. CDR3 length: 14 amino acids. The CDR3 nucleotides read TGCGCCAGCAGTCAATCGAGGGTATGGGAGACCCAGTACTTC. As protein: CASSQSRVWETQYF.

Comment on this clone: At one end, the junction sequence differs from germline, possibly due to a read error. J is TRBJ1-1 and V is TRBV7-9, with D uncertain. The CDR3 contains 14 residues. Germline V CDR1 and CDR2: SEHNR, FQNEAQ (reference sequence). This chain's CDR3 is CASSRNRPYTEAFF. DNA for the CDR3: TGCGCCAGCAGCCGAAACAGACCCTACACTGAAGCTTTCTTT.

This chain connects TRBV6-1 to TRBJ2-3; D is possibly TRBD2 (6 bases). Germline CDR1 reads MNHNS; CDR2 reads SASEGT. The CDR3 is 14 amino acids. Trimming shortened V by 1 base and J by 7 bases, and 12 bases separated the two germline ends. CDR3 nucleotides: TGTGCCAGCAGTGAAGTCGGGAGTCTTTATACGCAGTATTTT. Protein: CASSEVGSLYTQYF.

The chain couples TRBV7-3 to TRBJ2-5, with D tentatively TRBD1 (5 bases). Deletions cut 2 bases from V and 7 bases from J, with 11 bases between. The CDR3 contains 13 residues. Germline CDR1 reads SGHTA; CDR2 reads FQGTGA. The CDR3 sequence: CASSLDSHGTQYF. CDR3 in DNA: TGTGCCAGCAGCTTAGACAGCCACGGGACCCAGTACTTC.

This clone has just one count. The V gene is TRBV7-9, the J gene TRBJ2-5; D is ambiguous. Germline CDR1 SEHNR, CDR2 FQNEAQ (reference sequence). Trimming took 5 bases from V and 2 from J, leaving 18 bases between them. CDR3 length equals 16 residues. In DNA, the CDR3 is TGTGCCAGCAGCCCACGTTGGGCCCGTCCGCAAGAGACCCAGTACTTC. Protein: CASSPRWARPQETQYF.

The V and J genes are TRBV15 and TRBJ1-4; tentative D call: TRBD1 (5 bases). This CDR3 is built from 17 residues. Trimming removed 0 bases from V and 5 bases from J, with 16 bases in between. CDR1 LNHNV and CDR2 YYDKDF come from the germline V gene (reference sequence). The CDR3, as DNA: TGTGCCACCAGCAGAGATAATGGGGCCGTAGTCAATGAAAAACTGTTTTTT. Translation gives CATSRDNGAVVNEKLFF.

CDR3 nucleotides: TGTGCCAGCAGCATGACCCCGGGTAGCAATCAGCCCCAGCATTTT. Translation: CASSMTPGSNQPQHF. V and J are TRBV7-2 and TRBJ1-5; D uncertain. V lost 5 bases and J 0 bases, leaving 11 bases between the germline ends. Germline CDR1 is SGHTA and CDR2 is FQGNSA. The CDR3 runs to 15 residues.

A single count supports this clone. The chain combines TRBV4-3 with TRBJ1-5, with D possibly being TRBD1 (6 bases). Deletions cut 2 bases from V and 0 bases from J, with 8 bases between. The length of the CDR3 is 15 residues. CDR1 is LGHNA and CDR2 is YSLEER in the germline V gene. The CDR3 reads CASSQHRDSNQPQHF. The CDR3 DNA reads as TGCGCCAGCAGCCAACACAGGGATAGCAATCAGCCCCAGCATTTT.

This rearrangement joins TRBV7-2 to TRBJ2-6; a weak D match, TRBD2 (6 bases). Germline V gene sequence: CDR1 SGHTA, CDR2 FQGNSA. V lost 2 bases and J 2 bases, leaving 10 bases between the germline ends. The CDR3 runs 16 residues. The CDR3 DNA is TGTGCCAGCAGCTTAATTGCGGGAACTGGGGCCAACGTCCTGACTTTC. Protein sequence: CASSLIAGTGANVLTF. Using reference TRBV7-2 and TRBJ2-6 for the parts outside the CDR3, the full variable domain is GAGVSQSPSNKVTEKGKDVELRCDPISGHTALYWYRQSLGQGLEFLIYFQGNSAPDKSGLPSDRFSAERTGGSVSTLTIQRTQQEDSAVYLCASSLIAGTGANVLTFGAGSRLTVL.

The chain is built from TRBV6-4 and TRBJ2-1; the match to TRBD2 covers 9 bases. Germline-derived CDR1 and CDR2 are MRHNA and SNTAGT. This CDR3 contains 16 residues. After removal of 3 bases from V and 2 bases from J, the junction contained 5 bases not matched to a gene. CDR3 protein: CASSEDSGRPYNEQFF. CDR3 coding DNA: TGTGCCAGCAGTGAGGACAGCGGGAGGCCCTACAATGAGCAGTTCTTC.

The rearrangement uses TRBV5-1 and TRBJ2-7, with 12 bases matching TRBD2. J was trimmed by 5 bases and V by 4 bases; bases with no gene match: 7. The CDR3 loop spans 15 amino acids. Per germline, CDR1 SGHRS and CDR2 YFSETQ. CDR3 region: CASSPPSGGAHEQYF. CDR3 DNA sequence: TGCGCCAGCAGCCCACCTAGCGGGGGGGCCCACGAGCAGTACTTC.

This chain uses TRBV5-1 with TRBJ1-1, with a weak D call TRBD1 (6 bases). The length of the CDR3 is 17 residues. Germline assignment: CDR1 SGHRS and CDR2 YFSETQ. V lost 0 bases and J 1 base, leaving 16 bases between the germline ends. Written as DNA, the CDR3 is TGCGCCAGCAGCTTGGGTGGTGGGCAGGGGACGAACACTGAAGCTTTCTTT. The encoded protein is CASSLGGGQGTNTEAFF.